The 15 T cell receptor beta chains reported below all come from one sample, sequenced in a study of cytomegalovirus exposure and HLA in healthy donors. In the PCR, 60 Vbeta and 13 Jbeta primers were used. TCRdb's copy holds only in-frame clones and misses some; the assay was immunoSEQ multiplex PCR. This table has 300,000 or so clones, roughly four fifths appearing once. The source material was PBMCs. The receptors derive from a woman aged 40 to 50 in good health and CMV-seropositive.

Remarks on this clone: The same CDR3 arises from other DNA sequences in this sample as well. This rearrangement joins TRBV7-8 to TRBJ2-1, with 12 bases that match TRBD2. Germline trimming cut 3 bases from V and 6 bases from J; bases unmatched to any gene: 6. Per the germline V gene, CDR1 is SGHVS and CDR2 is FQNEAQ. CDR3 length: 16 residues. CDR3 residues: CASSFRLAGVGNEQFF. CDR3 DNA sequence: TGTGCCAGCAGCTTTCGACTAGCGGGAGTGGGCAATGAGCAGTTCTTC.

The chain uses TRBV7-9 and TRBJ2-7, with no clear D. CDR1 SEHNR and CDR2 FQNEAQ come from the germline V gene (reference sequence). The V and J ends lost 1 base and 3 bases respectively, with 13 bases between them. CDR3 length equals 15 residues. The DNA of the CDR3 is TGTGCCAGCAGCTTAGGACAAACACTGATCTACGAGCAGTACTTC. This translates into CASSLGQTLIYEQYF.

Regarding this clone: One end of the junction does not line up with germline, which may come from a read error. J is TRBJ2-1 and V is TRBV28; 7 nucleotides match TRBD2. The CDR3 covers 14 residues. The germline V gene has CDR1 MDHEN and CDR2 SYDVKM. CDR3 amino acids: CTSSSPGLYNEQFF. For the CDR3, the DNA is TGTACCAGCAGTTCGCCGGGACTATACAATGAGCAGTTCTTC.

V usage is TRBV4-3 and J usage is TRBJ2-2; 10 bases match TRBD2. Unmatched junction bases numbered 5, after V lost 3 bases and J lost 4 bases. Germline CDR1 reads LGHNA; CDR2 reads YSLEER. The CDR3 contains 16 residues. The CDR3 DNA follows: TGCGCCAGCAGCCACCCGACTAGCGGGCGCACCGGGGAGCTGTTTTTT. As protein: CASSHPTSGRTGELFF.

This clone was recorded once. This chain connects TRBV5-6 to TRBJ1-4; the D gene is possibly TRBD1 (6 bases). The V end lost 3 bases, the J end lost 7 bases, and 22 bases lay between the germline ends. CDR3 size: 17 residues. CDR1 and CDR2 (germline): SGHDT, YYEEEE. Here the CDR3 reads CASSSLGGGQAGEKLFF. CDR3 nucleotide sequence: TGTGCCAGCAGCTCCCTAGGCGGGGGACAAGCGGGTGAAAAACTGTTTTTT. Looking up the rest from reference TRBV5-6 and TRBJ1-4 gives the full variable domain: DAGVTQSPTHLIKTRGQQVTLRCSPKSGHDTVSWYQQALGQGPQFIFQYYEEEERQRGNFPDRFSGHQFPNYSSELNVNALLLGDSALYLCASSSLGGGQAGEKLFFGSGTQLSVL.

This clone was counted only a few times. The chain couples TRBV5-4 to TRBJ1-5; D not certain. There are 17 residues in the CDR3. Germline CDR1 SGHNT, CDR2 YYREEE (reference sequence). V gave up 0 bases and J gave up 0 bases, with 13 bases separating them. This CDR3 is CASSLGGSGGSNQPQHF. The CDR3 DNA is TGTGCCAGCAGCTTGGGAGGCTCGGGAGGTAGCAATCAGCCCCAGCATTTT.

The V gene is TRBV6-5, the J gene TRBJ2-1; weak D call: TRBD2 (6 bases). CDR3 length: 15 residues. V was trimmed by 5 bases and J by 7 bases, leaving 18 bases between them. CDR1 and CDR2 from the germline V gene are MNHEY and SVGAGI. The CDR3 is CASSPRGTGVNEQFF. The CDR3 nucleotides read TGTGCCAGCAGTCCCCGGGGAACGGGAGTAAATGAGCAGTTCTTC.

This chain connects TRBV4-1 to TRBJ2-7; 15 nucleotides match TRBD2. Germline trimming cut 4 bases from V and 5 bases from J; bases unmatched to any gene: 6. Germline values: CDR1 MGHRA, CDR2 YSYEKL. The CDR3 is made up of 16 amino acids. The CDR3 DNA reads as TGCGCCAGCAGCCTGGGACTAGCGGGAGGAGGGAACGAGCAGTACTTC. Protein sequence: CASSLGLAGGGNEQYF.

The chain joins TRBV6-5 to TRBJ2-5; 9 nucleotides match TRBD2. The J call may be mistaken, given a closer DNA end match to TRBJ2-7. Germline V lookup: CDR1 MNHEY, CDR2 SVGAGI. The CDR3 totals 14 residues. The CDR3 DNA reads as TGTGCCAGCTGGGGACTAGCTAGCTCCTACGAGCAGTACTTC. It translates to CASWGLASSYEQYF.

The chain couples TRBV5-8 to TRBJ2-5; 7 positions match TRBD1. The CDR3 extends over 15 amino acids. Germline V CDR1 and CDR2: SGHTS, YDEGEE. V gave up 0 bases and J gave up 5 bases; unmatched junction bases: 7. The CDR3 here is CASSLGQGSWETQYF. The CDR3 DNA reads as TGTGCCAGCAGCTTGGGACAGGGAAGTTGGGAGACCCAGTACTTC.

The CDR3 loop is CASGLFPGGSDTGELFF. The CDR3 coding sequence is TGTGCTAGTGGTTTGTTTCCGGGGGGGAGCGACACCGGGGAGCTGTTTTTT. V gene TRBV12-5 combines with J gene TRBJ2-2; 8 bases align to TRBD2. The CDR3 totals 17 residues. V shed 2 bases and J 3 bases; nucleotides not matched to a gene: 8. Germline CDR1 is LGHNT and CDR2 is FRNRAP. Combining the CDR3 with reference TRBV12-5 and TRBJ2-2 gives the whole variable domain DARVTQTPRHKVTEMGQEVTMRCQPILGHNTVFWYRQTMMQGLELLAYFRNRAPLDDSGMPKDRFSAEMPDATLATLKIQPSEPRDSAVYFCASGLFPGGSDTGELFFGEGSRLTVL.

The chain combines TRBV5-1 with TRBJ2-5, with 7 bases identical to TRBD1. Germline lookup yields CDR1 SGHRS and CDR2 YFSETQ. This CDR3 is built from 15 residues. The junction had 11 bases not matched to a gene; V was cut back by 3 bases and J by 6 bases. The CDR3 is CASSYSTGSPQTQYF. CDR3 nucleotide sequence: TGCGCCAGCAGCTACTCGACAGGGTCCCCCCAGACCCAGTACTTC. Variable domain in full (rest from reference TRBV5-1 and TRBJ2-5): KAGVTQTPRYLIKTRGQQVTLSCSPISGHRSVSWYQQTPGQGLQFLFEYFSETQRNKGNFPGRFSGRQFSNSRSEMNVSTLELGDSALYLCASSYSTGSPQTQYFGPGTRLLVL.

The chain joins TRBV6-6 to TRBJ2-7, with 11 nucleotides matching TRBD1. J lost 5 bases, V lost 7 bases, and 10 bases had no gene match. The CDR3 consists of 15 residues. Germline CDR1 is MNHNY and CDR2 is SVGAGI (reference sequence). The CDR3 region has the DNA TGTGCCAGCACCGGGCGGGGACAGGGGGGGAACGAGCAGTACTTC. Translation: CASTGRGQGGNEQYF.

This chain uses TRBV25-1 with TRBJ2-3, with 7 bases that match TRBD1. Trimming at V came to 6 bases and at J to 1 base, leaving 4 bases not matched to a gene. This CDR3 is 14 amino acids long. Germline lookup yields CDR1 MGHDK and CDR2 SYGVNS. In nucleotides, the CDR3 is TGTGCCAGCAGCCGACAGGGCGGCACAGATACGCAGTATTTT. Encoded protein: CASSRQGGTDTQYF.

This chain connects TRBV5-6 to TRBJ2-4, with 7 bases fitting TRBD1. The CDR3 consists of 13 residues. The germline V gene has CDR1 SGHDT and CDR2 YYEEEE. The ends lost 4 bases at V and 5 bases at J; junction bases unmatched: 3. In nucleotides, the CDR3 is TGTGCCAGCAGCCATACAGGGGAAAACATTCAGTACTTC. Protein sequence: CASSHTGENIQYF.